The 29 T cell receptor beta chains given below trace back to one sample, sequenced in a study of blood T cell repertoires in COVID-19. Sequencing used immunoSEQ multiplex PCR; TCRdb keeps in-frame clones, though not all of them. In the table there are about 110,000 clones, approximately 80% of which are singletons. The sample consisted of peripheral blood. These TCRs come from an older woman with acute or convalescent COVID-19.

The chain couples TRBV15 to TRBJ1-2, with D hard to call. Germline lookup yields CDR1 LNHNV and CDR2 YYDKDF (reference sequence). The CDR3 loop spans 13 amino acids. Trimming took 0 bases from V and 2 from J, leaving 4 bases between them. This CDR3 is CATSREQNYGYTF. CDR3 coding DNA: TGTGCCACCAGCAGAGAACAGAACTATGGCTACACCTTC.

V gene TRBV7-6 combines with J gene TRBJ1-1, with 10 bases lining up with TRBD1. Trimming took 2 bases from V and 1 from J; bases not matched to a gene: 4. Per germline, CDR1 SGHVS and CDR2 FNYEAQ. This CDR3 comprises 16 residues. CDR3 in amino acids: CASSLRQGARNTEAFF. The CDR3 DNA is TGTGCCAGCAGCTTACGACAGGGGGCTCGGAACACTGAAGCTTTCTTT.

The CDR3 is CASSSSGGNEQFF. DNA of the CDR3: TGTGCCAGCAGCTCATCGGGGGGGAATGAGCAGTTCTTC. The chain joins TRBV9 to TRBJ2-1, with 8 bases matching TRBD2. The CDR3 spans 13 residues. Germline lookup yields CDR1 SGDLS and CDR2 YYNGEE. J lost 7 bases, V lost 4 bases, and 4 bases had no gene match.

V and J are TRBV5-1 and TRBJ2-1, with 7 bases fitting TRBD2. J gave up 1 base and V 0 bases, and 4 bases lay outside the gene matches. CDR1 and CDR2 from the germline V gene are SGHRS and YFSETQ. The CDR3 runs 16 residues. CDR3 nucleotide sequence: TGCGCCAGCAGCTTGGAAGCGGGACTGTCCTACAATGAGCAGTTCTTC. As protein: CASSLEAGLSYNEQFF.

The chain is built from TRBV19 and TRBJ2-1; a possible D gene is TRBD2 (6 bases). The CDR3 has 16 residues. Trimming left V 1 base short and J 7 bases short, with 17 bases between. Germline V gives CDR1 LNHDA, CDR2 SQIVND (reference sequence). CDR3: CASSIVWGEPSNEQFF. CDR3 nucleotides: TGTGCCAGTAGTATAGTTTGGGGGGAGCCGAGTAATGAGCAGTTCTTC. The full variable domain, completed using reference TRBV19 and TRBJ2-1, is DGGITQSPKYLFRKEGQNVTLSCEQNLNHDAMYWYRQDPGQGLRLIYYSQIVNDFQKGDIAEGYSVSREKKESFPLTVTSAQKNPTAFYLCASSIVWGEPSNEQFFGPGTRLTVL.

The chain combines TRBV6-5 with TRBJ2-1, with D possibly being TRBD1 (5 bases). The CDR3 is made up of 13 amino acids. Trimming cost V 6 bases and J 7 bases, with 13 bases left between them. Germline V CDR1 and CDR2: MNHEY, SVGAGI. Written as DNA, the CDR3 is TGTGCCAGCAGGAATTCAGGGAAAAATGAGCAGTTCTTC. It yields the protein CASRNSGKNEQFF.

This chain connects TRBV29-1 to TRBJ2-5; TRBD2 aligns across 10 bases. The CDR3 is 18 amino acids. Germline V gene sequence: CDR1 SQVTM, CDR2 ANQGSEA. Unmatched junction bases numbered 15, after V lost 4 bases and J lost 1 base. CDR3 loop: CSVAQGLGLAEAQETQYF. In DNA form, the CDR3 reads TGCAGCGTTGCCCAGGGGCTTGGACTAGCGGAGGCCCAAGAGACCCAGTACTTC.

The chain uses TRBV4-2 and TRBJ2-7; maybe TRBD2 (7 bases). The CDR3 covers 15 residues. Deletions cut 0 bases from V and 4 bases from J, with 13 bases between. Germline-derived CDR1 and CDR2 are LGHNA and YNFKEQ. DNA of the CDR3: TGTGCCAGCAGCCAAGATGCGGGGGCGCGGTACGAGCAGTACTTC. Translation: CASSQDAGARYEQYF.

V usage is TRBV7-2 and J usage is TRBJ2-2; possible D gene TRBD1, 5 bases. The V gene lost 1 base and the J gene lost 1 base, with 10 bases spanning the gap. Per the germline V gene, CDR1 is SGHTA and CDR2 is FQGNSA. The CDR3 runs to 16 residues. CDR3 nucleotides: TGTGCCAGCAGCTTAGTGGCAGGGAAGAACACCGGGGAGCTGTTTTTT. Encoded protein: CASSLVAGKNTGELFF.

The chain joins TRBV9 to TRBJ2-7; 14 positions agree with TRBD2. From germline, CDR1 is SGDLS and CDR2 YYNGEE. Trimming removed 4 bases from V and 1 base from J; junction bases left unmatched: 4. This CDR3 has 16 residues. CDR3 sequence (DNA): TGTGCCAGCAGCTTCGGACTAGCGGGGGGTTCCTACGAGCAGTACTTC. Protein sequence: CASSFGLAGGSYEQYF.

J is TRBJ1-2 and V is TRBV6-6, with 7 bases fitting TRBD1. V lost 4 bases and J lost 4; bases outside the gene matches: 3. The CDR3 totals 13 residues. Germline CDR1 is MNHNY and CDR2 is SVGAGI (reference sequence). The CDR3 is CASSSGQVYGYTF. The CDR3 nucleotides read TGTGCCAGCAGTTCCGGACAGGTCTATGGCTACACCTTC.

The CDR3 is CASSLGTGEQPQHF. Here the CDR3 DNA reads TGCGCCAGCAGCTTAGGGACAGGGGAACAGCCCCAGCATTTT. The chain recombines TRBV5-1 with TRBJ1-5; the match to TRBD1 covers 10 bases. The J segment lost 7 bases and the V segment lost 2 bases, leaving 3 bases of the junction unmatched. Germline V gives CDR1 SGHRS, CDR2 YFSETQ. The CDR3 is 14 amino acids. Variable domain in full (rest from reference TRBV5-1 and TRBJ1-5): KAGVTQTPRYLIKTRGQQVTLSCSPISGHRSVSWYQQTPGQGLQFLFEYFSETQRNKGNFPGRFSGRQFSNSRSEMNVSTLELGDSALYLCASSLGTGEQPQHFGDGTRLSIL.

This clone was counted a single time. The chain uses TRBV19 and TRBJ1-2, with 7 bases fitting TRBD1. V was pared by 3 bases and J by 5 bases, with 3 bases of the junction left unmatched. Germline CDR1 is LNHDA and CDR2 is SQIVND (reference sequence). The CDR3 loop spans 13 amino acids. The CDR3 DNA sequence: TGTGCCAGTAGTATGTCGGGACAGTATGGCTACACCTTC. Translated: CASSMSGQYGYTF.

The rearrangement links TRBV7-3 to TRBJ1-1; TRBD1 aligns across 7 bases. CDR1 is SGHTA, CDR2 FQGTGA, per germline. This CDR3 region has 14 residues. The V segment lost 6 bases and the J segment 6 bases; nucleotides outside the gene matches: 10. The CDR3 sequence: CASSPSPGTAEAFF. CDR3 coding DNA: TGTGCCAGCAGTCCCTCCCCCGGGACAGCTGAAGCTTTCTTT.

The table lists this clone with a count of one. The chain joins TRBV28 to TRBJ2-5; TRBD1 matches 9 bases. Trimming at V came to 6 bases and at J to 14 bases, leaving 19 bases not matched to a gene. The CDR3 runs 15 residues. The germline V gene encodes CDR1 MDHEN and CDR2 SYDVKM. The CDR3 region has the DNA TGTGCCAGCAGCCTAAACCCCCTACCCAGGGACAGGGTTTACTTC. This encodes CASSLNPLPRDRVYF.

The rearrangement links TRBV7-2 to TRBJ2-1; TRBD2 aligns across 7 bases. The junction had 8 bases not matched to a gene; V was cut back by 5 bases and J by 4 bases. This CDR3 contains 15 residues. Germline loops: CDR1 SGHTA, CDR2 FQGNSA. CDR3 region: CASSPLRGGYNEQFF. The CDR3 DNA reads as TGTGCCAGCAGCCCGTTGCGGGGAGGGTACAATGAGCAGTTCTTC.

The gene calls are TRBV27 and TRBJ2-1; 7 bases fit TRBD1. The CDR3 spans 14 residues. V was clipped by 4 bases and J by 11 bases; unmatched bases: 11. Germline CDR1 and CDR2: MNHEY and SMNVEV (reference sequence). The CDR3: CASSSRQGPDKQFF. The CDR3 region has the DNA TGTGCCAGCAGTTCCCGACAGGGTCCAGACAAGCAGTTCTTC.

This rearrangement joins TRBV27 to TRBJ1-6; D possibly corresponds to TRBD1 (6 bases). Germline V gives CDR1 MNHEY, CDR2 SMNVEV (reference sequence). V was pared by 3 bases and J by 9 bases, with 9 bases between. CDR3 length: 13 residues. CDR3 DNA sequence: TGTGCCAGCAGTTTCGACAGGACTTCACCCCTCCACTTT. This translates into CASSFDRTSPLHF.

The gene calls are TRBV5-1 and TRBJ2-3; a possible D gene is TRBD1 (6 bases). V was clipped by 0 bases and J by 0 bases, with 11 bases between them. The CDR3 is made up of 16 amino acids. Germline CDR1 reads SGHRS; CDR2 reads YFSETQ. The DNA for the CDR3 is TGCGCCAGCAGCTTGGCTGGGACACCGAGCACAGATACGCAGTATTTT. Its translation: CASSLAGTPSTDTQYF.

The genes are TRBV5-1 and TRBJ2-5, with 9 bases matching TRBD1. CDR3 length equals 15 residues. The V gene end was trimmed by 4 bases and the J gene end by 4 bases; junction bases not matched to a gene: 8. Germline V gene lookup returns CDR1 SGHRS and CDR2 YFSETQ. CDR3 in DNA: TGCGCCAGCAGCCCGGAGGGACAGGGAATAGAGACCCAGTACTTC. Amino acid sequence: CASSPEGQGIETQYF. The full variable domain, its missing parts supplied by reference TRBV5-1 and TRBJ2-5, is KAGVTQTPRYLIKTRGQQVTLSCSPISGHRSVSWYQQTPGQGLQFLFEYFSETQRNKGNFPGRFSGRQFSNSRSEMNVSTLELGDSALYLCASSPEGQGIETQYFGPGTRLLVL.

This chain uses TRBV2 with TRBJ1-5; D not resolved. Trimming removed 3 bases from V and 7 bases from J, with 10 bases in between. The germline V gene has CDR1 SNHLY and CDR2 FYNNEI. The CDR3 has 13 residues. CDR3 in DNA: TGTGCCAGCAGTGACCTGACTGAGCAGCCCCAGCATTTT. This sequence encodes CASSDLTEQPQHF.

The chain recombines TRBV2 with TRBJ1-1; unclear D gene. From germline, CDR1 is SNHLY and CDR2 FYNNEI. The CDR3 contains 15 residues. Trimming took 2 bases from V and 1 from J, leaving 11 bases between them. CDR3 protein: CASSESQSGNTEAFF. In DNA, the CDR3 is TGTGCCAGCAGTGAAAGTCAGTCAGGGAACACTGAAGCTTTCTTT.

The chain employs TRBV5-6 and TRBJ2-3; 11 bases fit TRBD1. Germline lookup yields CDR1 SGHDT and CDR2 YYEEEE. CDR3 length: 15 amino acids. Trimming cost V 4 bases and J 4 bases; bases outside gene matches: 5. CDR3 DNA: TGTGCCAGCAGCCACGGGACAGGGGGACCAGATACGCAGTATTTT. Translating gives CASSHGTGGPDTQYF.

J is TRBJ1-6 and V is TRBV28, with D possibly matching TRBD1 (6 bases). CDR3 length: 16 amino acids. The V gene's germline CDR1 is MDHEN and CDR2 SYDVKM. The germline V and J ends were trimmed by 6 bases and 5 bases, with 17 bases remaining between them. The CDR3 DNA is TGTGCCAGCAGCCTCGGGGTGGGGGCGGATAATTCACCCCTCCACTTT. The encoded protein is CASSLGVGADNSPLHF.

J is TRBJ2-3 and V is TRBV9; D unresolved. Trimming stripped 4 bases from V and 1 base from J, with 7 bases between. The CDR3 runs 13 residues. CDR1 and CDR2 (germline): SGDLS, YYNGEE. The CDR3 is CASSPTRTDTQYF. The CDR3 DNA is TGTGCCAGCAGCCCAACTCGCACAGATACGCAGTATTTT. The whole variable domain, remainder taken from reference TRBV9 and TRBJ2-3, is DSGVTQTPKHLITATGQRVTLRCSPRSGDLSVYWYQQSLDQGLQFLIQYYNGEERAKGNILERFSAQQFPDLHSELNLSSLELGDSALYFCASSPTRTDTQYFGPGTRLTVL.

In DNA form, the CDR3 reads TGCAGCCGAGGGGGAACTAACTATGGCTACACCTTC. This translates into CSRGGTNYGYTF. V and J are TRBV29-1 and TRBJ1-2; a possible D gene is TRBD1 (6 bases). The germline CDR1 and CDR2 sequences are SQVTM and ANQGSEA. The CDR3 sequence is 12 residues long. V lost 8 bases and J 0 bases, leaving 10 bases between the germline ends.

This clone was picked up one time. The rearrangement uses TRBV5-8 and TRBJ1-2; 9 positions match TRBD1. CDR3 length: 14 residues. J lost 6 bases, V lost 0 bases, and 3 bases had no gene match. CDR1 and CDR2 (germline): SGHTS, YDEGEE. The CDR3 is CASSLVGQGNGYTF. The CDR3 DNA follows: TGTGCCAGCAGCTTGGTGGGACAGGGCAATGGCTACACCTTC.

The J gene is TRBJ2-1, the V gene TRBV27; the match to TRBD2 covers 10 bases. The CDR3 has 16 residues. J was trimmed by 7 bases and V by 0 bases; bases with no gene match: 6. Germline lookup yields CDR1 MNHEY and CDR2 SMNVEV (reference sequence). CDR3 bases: TGTGCCAGCAGTTTATCGGGTAGCGGGGGGCCGAATGAGCAGTTCTTC. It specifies CASSLSGSGGPNEQFF.

The CDR3 coding sequence is TGCGCCAGCAGCTTGGGACTAGCGGGGGGCGGCGATGAGCAGTTCTTC. It encodes CASSLGLAGGGDEQFF. The chain has TRBV5-1 and TRBJ2-1; TRBD2 matches 13 bases. Germline assignment: CDR1 SGHRS and CDR2 YFSETQ. This CDR3 comprises 16 residues. V trimming: 0 bases; J trimming: 8 bases; junction bases outside the gene matches: 5.